This TCR beta chain is from a study of shared clonotypes between healthy human individuals. The CDR3 runs to 16 residues. V lost 4 bases and J lost 3; bases outside the gene matches: 9. In germline, CDR1 is LGHNA, CDR2 YSLEER. Measured with immunoSEQ multiplex PCR; TCRdb has only the in-frame clones, and not every one. Of about 2.1 million clones in the sample, approximately 92% were seen once. The naive CD8 population came from CD45RO-negative cells selected for CCR7, without terminally differentiated effector memory CD45RA+ cells. The sequencing input was naive CD8+ T cells from PBMCs. This TCR came from a man younger than 35 in good health. Some clones in this sample may be carry-over from other donors' samples. The chain employs TRBV4-3 and TRBJ2-1; TRBD2 agrees at 7 bases. Here the CDR3 reads CASSPRAGVGYNEQFF. CDR3 coding DNA: TGCGCCAGCAGCCCTCGCGCGGGAGTGGGCTACAATGAGCAGTTCTTC.